What follows are 18 T cell receptor beta chains derived from one specimen sequenced in a study of neurological immune-mediated disorders. In TCRdb, the 5' RACE reads were re-called with MiXCR into one record per CDR3 protein. The data contain 50,000 to 70,000 distinct CDR3 sequences, nearly 3.5% of them singletons. Sequenced input: PBMCs. These receptors were taken from a man between 40 and 49 years old with multiple sclerosis.

At least ten counts were recorded for this clonotype. The genes are TRBV24-1 and TRBJ2-7; D perhaps matches TRBD2 (6 bases). The CDR3 runs 15 residues. The V gene's germline CDR1 is KGHDR and CDR2 SFDVKD. V was pared by 4 bases and J by 0 bases, with 12 bases between. The CDR3 nucleotides are TGTGCCACCAGTGACTCCGGGACTCTCTCCTACGAGCAGTACTTC. Its translation: CATSDSGTLSYEQYF.

This clonotype occurred many times. A read error may be the cause here, since a much bigger clone is one base away. The chain links TRBV29-1 to TRBJ2-2; 9 bases map to TRBD2. There are 16 residues in the CDR3. Trimming at V came to 3 bases and at J to 1 base, leaving 6 bases not matched to a gene. The germline V gene encodes CDR1 SQVTM and CDR2 ANQGSEA. CDR3 DNA sequence: TGCAGCGTTGATGGTAGCGGGAGCAAGAACACCGGGGAGCTGTTTTTT. Protein product: CSVDGSGSKNTGELFF.

This clonotype was counted ten times or more. The rearrangement joins TRBV5-1 to TRBJ2-1; 11 bases line up with TRBD2. The V gene end was trimmed by 6 bases and the J gene end by 8 bases; junction bases not matched to a gene: 10. CDR3 size: 15 residues. From germline, CDR1 is SGHRS and CDR2 YFSETQ. This chain's CDR3 is CASTTSGGRTDEQFF. The CDR3 DNA reads as TGCGCCAGCACCACTAGCGGGGGCCGCACGGATGAGCAGTTCTTC.

Many counts were recorded for this clonotype. V and J are TRBV10-3 and TRBJ1-2, with D maybe TRBD1 (6 bases). Between the trimmed V and J ends, which lost 2 bases and 2 bases, there was a span of 12 bases. CDR3 length: 15 amino acids. Germline V gene sequence: CDR1 ENHRY, CDR2 SYGVKD. CDR3 protein: CAISESGTTNYGYTF. In nucleotides, the CDR3 is TGTGCCATCAGTGAGAGCGGGACAACAAACTATGGCTACACCTTC.

This clonotype was seen many times. This sequence joins TRBV20-1 and TRBJ2-3, with D perhaps TRBD2 (6 bases). This CDR3 has 15 residues. V was clipped by 1 base and J by 2 bases, with 13 bases between them. Germline loops: CDR1 DFQATT, CDR2 SNEGSKA (reference sequence). The CDR3 nucleotides are TGCAGTGCTAGAGCCCTGGGACTTCTCACAGATACGCAGTATTTT. It specifies CSARALGLLTDTQYF.

Details on this clonotype: One junction end disagrees with the germline gene, perhaps due to a read error. The chain couples TRBV4-2 to TRBJ1-4, with D uncertain. The CDR3 covers 12 residues. CDR1 and CDR2 from the germline V gene are LGHNA and YNFKEQ. The CDR3 is CDSSKDREKLFF. The CDR3 nucleotides are TGTGACAGCAGCAAAGATCGAGAAAAACTGTTTTTT.

This clonotype was recorded many times. This chain links TRBV12-3 or TRBV12-4 with TRBJ2-1; no definite D call. Trimming left V 6 bases short and J 9 bases short, with 6 bases between. This CDR3 contains 10 residues. The CDR3 region is CASSLSEQFF. CDR3 nucleotides: TGTGCCAGCAGCTTAAGTGAGCAGTTCTTC.

This clonotype came up many times. The chain combines TRBV29-1 with TRBJ1-4; no clear D. The CDR3 has 13 amino acids. The germline V gene encodes CDR1 SQVTM and CDR2 ANQGSEA. The V and J ends lost 3 bases and 4 bases respectively, with 9 bases between them. The CDR3 DNA reads TGCAGCGTTGATCCGGGGAATAATGAAAAACTGTTTTTT. It encodes CSVDPGNNEKLFF. The variable domain in full, completed from reference TRBV29-1 and TRBJ1-4, reads SAVISQKPSRDICQRGTSLTIQCQVDSQVTMMFWYRQQPGQSLTLIATANQGSEATYESGFVIDKFPISRPNLTFSTLTVSNMSPEDSSIYLCSVDPGNNEKLFFGSGTQLSVL.

There are many counts of this clonotype. The rearrangement uses TRBV5-1 and TRBJ2-3, with TRBD2 as a possible D gene (6 bases). The CDR3 spans 15 residues. V lost 0 bases and J lost 5, with 13 bases in between. Germline loops: CDR1 SGHRS, CDR2 YFSETQ. CDR3 sequence: CASSLAARREDTQYF. The CDR3 DNA is TGCGCCAGCAGCTTGGCGGCGCGGAGGGAAGATACGCAGTATTTT.

This clonotype was detected many times. The gene calls are TRBV5-1 and TRBJ2-5; 8 nucleotides match TRBD2. The CDR3 length is 12 residues. V gave up 5 bases and J gave up 5 bases; unmatched junction bases: 2. CDR1 and CDR2 from the germline V gene are SGHRS and YFSETQ. The DNA of the CDR3 is TGCGCCAGCAGTGTAGCGGGGGAGACCCAGTACTTC. This gives the protein CASSVAGETQYF. The full variable domain, in which reference TRBV5-1 and TRBJ2-5 provide the parts outside the CDR3, is KAGVTQTPRYLIKTRGQQVTLSCSPISGHRSVSWYQQTPGQGLQFLFEYFSETQRNKGNFPGRFSGRQFSNSRSEMNVSTLELGDSALYLCASSVAGETQYFGPGTRLLVL.

This clonotype showed up many times. The V and J genes are TRBV20-1 and TRBJ2-7, with D unresolved. Between the trimmed V and J ends, which lost 7 bases and 4 bases, there was a span of 11 bases. The CDR3 is 11 amino acids. The V gene's germline CDR1 is DFQATT and CDR2 SNEGSKA (reference sequence). DNA for the CDR3: TGCAGTGGTAGTCCGGGTTACGAGCAGTACTTC. This translates into CSGSPGYEQYF.

By share, this clonotype counts as medium-sized. The chain recombines TRBV6-5 with TRBJ1-1, with 7 bases aligning to TRBD1. The CDR3 is 14 residues long. The junction had 9 bases not matched to a gene; V was cut back by 6 bases and J by 5 bases. Looked up from germline, CDR1 is MNHEY and CDR2 is SVGAGI. CDR3 sequence: CASSRQGLGTEAFF. Here the CDR3 DNA reads TGTGCCAGCAGCAGACAGGGCTTGGGGACTGAAGCTTTCTTT.

This clonotype was detected ten times or more. The CDR3 DNA follows: TGTGCCAGCAGTGAAAGGGGTGTTAACTATGGCTACACCTTC. It yields the protein CASSERGVNYGYTF. This chain joins TRBV2 and TRBJ1-2; maybe TRBD1 (5 bases). Germline loops: CDR1 SNHLY, CDR2 FYNNEI. This CDR3 is built from 14 residues. The V end was cut by 2 bases, the J end by 1 base, with 8 bases between.

This clonotype has a count of ten or more. V and J are TRBV20-1 and TRBJ1-6; D gene uncertain. The ends were cut back, 3 bases at V and 14 bases at J, with 17 bases in the middle. The germline V gene encodes CDR1 DFQATT and CDR2 SNEGSKA (reference sequence). The CDR3 runs 13 residues. The CDR3 nucleotides read TGCAGTGCTAGGAGCCCACCCAGAGAAACCCTCCACTTT. Translation: CSARSPPRETLHF.

This clonotype was seen repeatedly, ten times or more. The chain combines TRBV5-1 with TRBJ1-4; tentative D call: TRBD1 (6 bases). Germline V gene lookup returns CDR1 SGHRS and CDR2 YFSETQ. This CDR3 region has 16 residues. V was pared by 0 bases and J by 8 bases, with 17 bases between. The CDR3 DNA sequence: TGCGCCAGCAGCTTGGGTCCCGCAGGGGAGGGGGAAAAACTGTTTTTT. It codes for CASSLGPAGEGEKLFF.

This clonotype was recorded at least ten times. The rearrangement uses TRBV5-6 and TRBJ2-2; D is perhaps TRBD2 (5 bases). Germline values: CDR1 SGHDT, CDR2 YYEEEE. The V end lost 0 bases, the J end lost 5 bases, and 5 bases lay between the germline ends. The CDR3 sequence is 13 residues long. CDR3 DNA: TGTGCCAGCAGCTTGGGGGAGACCGGGGAGCTGTTTTTT. Translation: CASSLGETGELFF.

The table lists this clonotype with many counts. The gene calls are TRBV5-1 and TRBJ2-1; the D is unclear. V gave up 6 bases and J gave up 0 bases, with 7 bases separating them. CDR1 and CDR2 (germline): SGHRS, YFSETQ. This CDR3 is 13 amino acids long. The CDR3 DNA follows: TGCGCCAGCACATTACCCTCCTACAATGAGCAGTTCTTC. Protein product: CASTLPSYNEQFF.

This clonotype was detected only a few times. V is TRBV5-1 and J is TRBJ1-5, with D possibly TRBD1 on 5 matching bases. CDR3 length equals 16 residues. The V end was cut by 5 bases, the J end by 0 bases, with 15 bases between. In germline, CDR1 is SGHRS, CDR2 YFSETQ. CDR3 region: CASRSGPEGSNQPQHF. CDR3 nucleotides: TGCGCCAGCAGGTCAGGGCCGGAGGGTAGCAATCAGCCCCAGCATTTT.